This TCR beta chain came from a study of T cells in Graves' hyperthyroidism and ophthalmopathy. Study details: Any treatment followed the collection of peripheral blood at initial diagnosis.

TCR beta CDR3 sequences were amplified from RNA transcripts. An initial round of RT-PCR targeting the TCR CDR3 relied on the HTBI primer set. TCRdb analysed the multiplex PCR reads with MiXCR anew, one entry per CDR3 protein. The sample lists roughly 580,000 distinct CDR3 sequences, about 14% occurring once. Blood dates from first hyperthyroidism diagnosis, before any ophthalmopathy symptoms. This sample holds PBMCs from about 10 ml fresh peripheral blood. About this clonotype: What it recognizes is unknown. A much larger clone is a single base away; this may be a read error.

Study-level findings and limits: The model's output predicted ophthalmopathy at a median of about 6.5 months prior to onset.

The CDR3 extends over 14 amino acids. Germline V CDR1 and CDR2: SEHNR, FQNEAQ (reference sequence). The gene calls are TRBV7-9 and TRBJ2-7; tentative D call: TRBD2 (5 bases). Specimen: blood. This clonotype was sampled from a woman aged 25 to 39 with Graves' hyperthyroidism that later progressed to Graves' ophthalmopathy. CDR3 DNA: TGTCCCAGCAGCTTAAGCGGAGGTAACTACGAGCAGTACTTC. Its protein is CPSSLSGGNYEQYF.